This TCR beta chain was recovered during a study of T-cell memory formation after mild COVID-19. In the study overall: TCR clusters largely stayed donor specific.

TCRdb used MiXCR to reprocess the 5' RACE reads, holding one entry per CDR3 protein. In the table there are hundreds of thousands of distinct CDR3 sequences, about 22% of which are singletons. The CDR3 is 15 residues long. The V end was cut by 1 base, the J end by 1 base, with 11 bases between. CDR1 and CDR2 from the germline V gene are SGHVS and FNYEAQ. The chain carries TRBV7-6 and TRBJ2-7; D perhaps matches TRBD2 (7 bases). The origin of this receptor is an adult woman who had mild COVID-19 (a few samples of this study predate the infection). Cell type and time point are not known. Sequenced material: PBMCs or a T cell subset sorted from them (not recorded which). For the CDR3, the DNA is TGTGCCAGCAGCTTAGGTGGGGGGGCATCCTACGAGCAGTACTTC. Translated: CASSLGGGASYEQYF. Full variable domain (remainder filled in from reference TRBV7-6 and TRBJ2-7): GAGVSQSPRYKVTKRGQDVALRCDPISGHVSLYWYRQALGQGPEFLTYFNYEAQQDKSGLPNDRFSAERPEGSISTLTIQRTEQRDSAMYRCASSLGGGASYEQYFGPGTRLTVT.